The rows below give T cell receptor beta chains drawn from one sample of a study of blood T cell repertoires in COVID-19. Repertoires were generated with immunoSEQ multiplex PCR, while TCRdb's copy carries only in-frame clones and drops some. Among about 420,000 clones listed, 70% to 90% were seen once. Sequenced input: peripheral blood. Receptors originate from a man aged 18 to 30 with COVID-19, enrolled during active disease. Both conserved end residues are part of each CDR3. A D gene is named only where the DNA matches it firmly. Part of the rows lack a size; the others show once, few, many or a class for expanded clones.

V gene: TRBV29-1
clone size: NA
D gene: NA
J gene: TRBJ2-7
CDR3 protein: CSVEEGPSYEQYF
CDR3 DNA: TGCAGCGTTGAAGAGGGGCCGAGCTACGAGCAGTACTTC

V gene: TRBV21-1
clone size: NA
D gene: NA
J gene: TRBJ2-3
CDR3 protein: CATGDAGTESTDTQYF
CDR3 DNA: TGTGCCACCGGGGACGCCGGGACAGAGAGCACAGATACGCAGTATTTT

V gene: TRBV6-5
clone size: NA
D gene: TRBD2
J gene: TRBJ2-5
CDR3 protein: CASRLAGGLRETQYF
CDR3 DNA: TGTGCCAGCAGACTAGCGGGAGGGTTGCGAGAGACCCAGTACTTC

V gene: TRBV19
clone size: NA
D gene: TRBD1
J gene: TRBJ1-3
CDR3 protein: CASSILAPGQGSGNTIYF
CDR3 DNA: TGTGCCAGTAGTATCTTAGCCCCGGGACAGGGGTCTGGAAACACCATATATTTT

V gene: TRBV18
clone size: NA
D gene: NA
J gene: TRBJ1-6
CDR3 protein: CASSPTNPQDNSPLHF
CDR3 DNA: TGTGCCAGCTCACCAACAAACCCACAGGACAATTCACCCCTCCACTTT

V gene: TRBV2
clone size: NA
D gene: NA
J gene: TRBJ1-4
CDR3 protein: CASSVNEKLFF
CDR3 DNA: TGTGCCAGCAGTGTAAATGAAAAACTGTTTTTT

V gene: TRBV15
clone size: NA
D gene: TRBD1
J gene: TRBJ2-7
CDR3 protein: CATSNWGTGSNEQYF
CDR3 DNA: TGTGCCACCAGCAACTGGGGGACAGGGAGCAACGAGCAGTACTTC

V gene: TRBV5-1
clone size: NA
D gene: TRBD2
J gene: TRBJ2-2
CDR3 protein: CASSPTSGNNGELFF
CDR3 DNA: TGCGCCAGCAGCCCGACTAGCGGGAACAACGGGGAGCTGTTTTTT

V gene: TRBV2
clone size: NA
D gene: NA
J gene: TRBJ1-6
CDR3 protein: CASRVRVNNSPLHF
CDR3 DNA: TGTGCCAGCAGGGTCAGGGTCAATAATTCACCCCTCCACTTT

V gene: TRBV19
clone size: NA
D gene: NA
J gene: TRBJ2-2
CDR3 protein: CASQSGEKPNTGELFF
CDR3 DNA: TGTGCCAGCCAATCAGGGGAAAAACCGAACACCGGGGAGCTGTTTTTT

V gene: TRBV5-5
clone size: once
D gene: NA
J gene: TRBJ2-7
CDR3 protein: CASSLERIGSYEQYF
CDR3 DNA: TGTGCCAGCAGCTTGGAGAGGATCGGGTCCTACGAGCAGTACTTC